Listed below are T cell receptor beta chains from one sample, sequenced in a study of post-analysis software for immune sequencing data. TCRdb redid the calling of the PCR reads with MiXCR, one entry per CDR3 protein. The table shows about 430,000 distinct CDR3 sequences, with 30% to 45% occurring only once. The material sequenced was blood. The receptor set was obtained from a girl aged 2-10 years with multiple sclerosis. Both conserved end residues are part of each CDR3. Fields, in order: CDR3 length, V gene, J gene, clone size, D gene, CDR3 DNA, CDR3 protein. The D gene is left open where the match is weak. Size is omitted from some rows. Given values are once, few, many or a class for expanded clones.

length: 15
V: TRBV4-2
J: TRBJ2-3
size: few
D: TRBD2
DNA: TGTGCCAGCAGACGGACTAGCGTAAACACAGATACGCAGTATTTT
CDR3: CASRRTSVNTDTQYF

length: 15
V: TRBV5-1
J: TRBJ2-3
size: -
D: -
DNA: TGCGCCAGCAGCCCTTGGACATGGGACACAGATACGCAGTATTTT
CDR3: CASSPWTWDTDTQYF

length: 16
V: TRBV4-1
J: TRBJ1-3
size: -
D: -
DNA: TGCGCCAGCAGCCAAGGGAGGCAGTCCTCTGGAAACACCATATATTTT
CDR3: CASSQGRQSSGNTIYF

length: 15
V: TRBV5-1
J: TRBJ2-1
size: -
D: -
DNA: TGCGCCAGCAGCTTGCTACTAGTGGGAACTAATGAGCAGTTCTTC
CDR3: CASSLLLVGTNEQFF

length: 13
V: TRBV29-1
J: TRBJ2-3
size: -
D: TRBD1
DNA: TGCAGCGTTGAGGGACAGGGGACAGATACGCAGTATTTT
CDR3: CSVEGQGTDTQYF

length: 15
V: TRBV11-2
J: TRBJ2-5
size: few
D: -
DNA: TGTGCCAGCAGCGCGAACAGGGTCCCCCAAGAGACCCAGTACTTC
CDR3: CASSANRVPQETQYF

length: 16
V: TRBV9
J: TRBJ1-4
size: once
D: -
DNA: TGTGCCAGCAGCAGCCGGACGGCCTCCCGAGGTGAAAAACTGTTTTTT
CDR3: CASSSRTASRGEKLFF

length: 15
V: TRBV27
J: TRBJ2-7
size: -
D: -
DNA: TGTGCCAGCAGTTTAGTCTCGGCGGATAACTACGAGCAGTACTTC
CDR3: CASSLVSADNYEQYF

length: 15
V: TRBV9
J: TRBJ2-1
size: -
D: -
DNA: TGTGCCAGCAGCGTAGAGGGGGGCGCAATCTACGAGCAGTTCTTC
CDR3: CASSVEGGAIYEQFF

length: 19
V: TRBV5-1
J: TRBJ2-7
size: once
D: TRBD2
DNA: TGCGCCAGCAGTTTGTGGCGACCGGGACTAGCGGGAGCCGACGACGAGCAGTACTTC
CDR3: CASSLWRPGLAGADDEQYF

length: 12
V: TRBV6-1
J: TRBJ2-7
size: -
D: TRBD2
DNA: TGTGCCAGCAGCCGACTAGCGAACGAGCGGTACTTC
CDR3: CASSRLANERYF

length: 16
V: TRBV15
J: TRBJ1-5
size: -
D: -
DNA: TGTGCCACCAGCAGGGGGAGTTCGGGACACAGTCAGCCCCAGCATTTT
CDR3: CATSRGSSGHSQPQHF

length: 13
V: TRBV5-1
J: TRBJ1-2
size: few
D: -
DNA: TGCGCCAGCAGCCAAGCAATAGACTATGGCTACACCTTC
CDR3: CASSQAIDYGYTF

length: 13
V: TRBV5-5
J: TRBJ2-5
size: -
D: -
DNA: TGTGCCAGCAGCCCGCAGATCCAAGAGACCCAGTACTTC
CDR3: CASSPQIQETQYF

length: 14
V: TRBV10-3
J: TRBJ1-4
size: few
D: -
DNA: TGTGCCATCAGTGAATCTGGGGTTAATGAAAAACTGTTTTTT
CDR3: CAISESGVNEKLFF

length: 13
V: TRBV7-2
J: TRBJ2-1
size: few
D: -
DNA: TGTGCCAGCAGCTTCGCCCTAAGAGGTGAGCAGTTCTTC
CDR3: CASSFALRGEQFF

length: 15
V: TRBV12-3/TRBV12-4
J: TRBJ1-5
size: -
D: -
DNA: TGTGCCAGCAACCTCGGGAGACTTAGCAATCAGCCCCAGCATTTT
CDR3: CASNLGRLSNQPQHF

length: 12
V: TRBV28
J: TRBJ1-2
size: -
D: TRBD1
DNA: TGTGCCAGCGAGGGACAGTTGGTAGGCTACACCTTC
CDR3: CASEGQLVGYTF

length: 14
V: TRBV29-1
J: TRBJ2-3
size: few
D: TRBD2
DNA: TGCAGCGGGCTACTAGCGATTTACGCAGATACGCAGTATTTT
CDR3: CSGLLAIYADTQYF

length: 16
V: TRBV4-3
J: TRBJ2-1
size: -
D: TRBD1
DNA: TGCGCCAGCAGCCAGGGGACAGGGGCTACCTACAATGAGCAGTTCTTC
CDR3: CASSQGTGATYNEQFF

length: 17
V: TRBV5-1
J: TRBJ2-1
size: once
D: TRBD1
DNA: TGCGCCAGCAGCTTAGGCCGGGACAGGGGCCCATGGAATGAGCAGTTCTTC
CDR3: CASSLGRDRGPWNEQFF

length: 14
V: TRBV29-1
J: TRBJ2-1
size: -
D: TRBD2
DNA: TGCAGCGTTCGGGGACTAGCGGGAGGGGCTGAGCAGTTCTTC
CDR3: CSVRGLAGGAEQFF

length: 15
V: TRBV28
J: TRBJ2-5
size: few
D: -
DNA: TGTGCCAGCAGTATCCAAGGGACGGTCCAAGAGACCCAGTACTTC
CDR3: CASSIQGTVQETQYF

length: 15
V: TRBV20-1
J: TRBJ1-2
size: few
D: -
DNA: TGCAGTGCTAGAGATGGGGCCGGGAGCAACTATGGCTACACCTTC
CDR3: CSARDGAGSNYGYTF